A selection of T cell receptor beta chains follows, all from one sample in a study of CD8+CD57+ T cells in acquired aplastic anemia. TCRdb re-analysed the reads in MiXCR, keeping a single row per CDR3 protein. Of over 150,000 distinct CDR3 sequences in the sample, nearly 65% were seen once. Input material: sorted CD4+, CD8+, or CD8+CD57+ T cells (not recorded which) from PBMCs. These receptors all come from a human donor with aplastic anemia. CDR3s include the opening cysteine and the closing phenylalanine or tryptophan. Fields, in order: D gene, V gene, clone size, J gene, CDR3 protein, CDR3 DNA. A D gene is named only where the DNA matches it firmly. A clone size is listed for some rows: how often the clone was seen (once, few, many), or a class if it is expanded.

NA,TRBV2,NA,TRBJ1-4,CASSAQQGTGEKLFF,TGTGCCAGCAGTGCCCAACAGGGTACGGGCGAAAAACTGTTTTTT
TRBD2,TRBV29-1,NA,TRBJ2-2,CSAGRGLDTGELFF,TGCAGCGCAGGGAGGGGTCTAGACACCGGGGAGCTGTTTTTT
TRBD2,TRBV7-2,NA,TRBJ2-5,CASSLDRPRLAGSETQYF,TGTGCCAGCAGCTTAGATCGGCCTCGACTAGCGGGGAGCGAGACCCAGTACTTC
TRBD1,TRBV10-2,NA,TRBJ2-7,CASEAPGTGTYEQYF,TGCGCCAGCGAGGCCCCCGGGACAGGGACCTACGAGCAGTACTTC
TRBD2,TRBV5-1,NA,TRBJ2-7,CASSFAAGGLSYEQYF,TGCGCCAGCAGCTTCGCGGCGGGAGGGCTGTCCTACGAGCAGTACTTC
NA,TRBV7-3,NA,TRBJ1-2,CASSLGLGAAGYTF,TGTGCCAGCAGCTTAGGTCTGGGGGCAGCTGGCTACACCTTC
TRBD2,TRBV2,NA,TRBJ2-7,CASSALRTSSYEQYF,TGTGCCAGCAGCGCCCTCCGGACTAGCTCCTACGAGCAGTACTTC
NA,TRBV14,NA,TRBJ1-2,CASTHIGGGPNYGYTF,TGTGCCAGCACTCACATTGGGGGGGGGCCAAACTATGGCTACACCTTC
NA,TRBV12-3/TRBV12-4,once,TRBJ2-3,CASIQYAVSSTQYF,TGTGCCAGCATTCAGTATGCGGTCTCGAGTACGCAGTATTTT
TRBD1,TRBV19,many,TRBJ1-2,CASTDRVYGYTF,TGTGCCAGTACCGACAGGGTCTATGGCTACACCTTC
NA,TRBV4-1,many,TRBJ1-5,CASSQEFLLLQPQHF,TGCGCCAGCAGCCAAGAGTTCTTGCTGTTGCAGCCCCAGCATTTT
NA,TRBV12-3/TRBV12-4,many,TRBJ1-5,CASSPTGGQPQHF,TGTGCCAGCAGCCCCACTGGGGGCCAGCCCCAGCATTTT
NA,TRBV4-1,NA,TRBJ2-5,CASSQEGRYQETQYF,TGCGCCAGCAGCCAAGAGGGGAGATACCAAGAGACCCAGTACTTC
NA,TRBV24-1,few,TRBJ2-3,CATSLQGSTDTQYF,TGTGCCACTTCATTACAGGGAAGCACAGATACGCAGTATTTT
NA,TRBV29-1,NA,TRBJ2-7,CSVVSRDTYEQYF,TGCAGCGTTGTAAGTCGGGACACCTACGAGCAGTACTTC
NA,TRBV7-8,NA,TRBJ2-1,CASSQGRGDEQFF,TGTGCCAGCAGCCAGGGCCGGGGCGATGAGCAGTTCTTC
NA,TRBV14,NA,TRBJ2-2,CASSHNQARPGAGELFF,TGTGCCAGCAGCCACAATCAGGCTAGACCCGGCGCCGGGGAGCTGTTTTTT
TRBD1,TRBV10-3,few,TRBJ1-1,CAISDLRQGNSAEAFF,TGTGCCATCAGTGACCTTCGACAGGGAAACAGCGCTGAAGCTTTCTTT
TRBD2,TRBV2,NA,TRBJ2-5,CASSARIGTSGGQETQYF,TGTGCCAGCAGTGCCCGAATAGGGACTAGCGGGGGGCAAGAGACCCAGTACTTC
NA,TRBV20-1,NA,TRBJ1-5,CSIGLNQPQHF,TGCAGTATTGGACTTAATCAGCCCCAGCATTTT
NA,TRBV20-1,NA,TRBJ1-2,CSARQGQDGYTF,TGCAGTGCTAGACAGGGGCAGGATGGCTACACCTTC
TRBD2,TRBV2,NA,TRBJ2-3,CASRARGGPGDTQYF,TGTGCCAGCAGGGCCCGGGGGGGGCCAGGAGATACGCAGTATTTT
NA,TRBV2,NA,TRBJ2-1,CASSEGLVQTNEQFF,TGTGCCAGCAGTGAGGGTCTAGTCCAGACCAATGAGCAGTTCTTC
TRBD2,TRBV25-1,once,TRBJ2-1,CAASRGGLSNEQFF,TGTGCCGCCTCCCGGGGGGGCCTATCCAATGAGCAGTTCTTC
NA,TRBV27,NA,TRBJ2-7,CASSLSTLGEQYF,TGTGCCAGCAGTCTCTCTACCCTTGGAGAGCAGTACTTC
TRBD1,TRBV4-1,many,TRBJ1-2,CASSLQGQANAGGGYTF,TGCGCCAGCAGCCTCCAGGGACAGGCTAATGCGGGTGGTGGCTACACCTTC
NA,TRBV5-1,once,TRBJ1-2,CASSLGDIAYGYTF,TGCGCCAGCAGCTTGGGGGACATCGCCTATGGCTACACCTTC
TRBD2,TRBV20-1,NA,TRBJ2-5,CSAIGTRWETQYF,TGCAGTGCTATTGGGACTAGATGGGAGACCCAGTACTTC
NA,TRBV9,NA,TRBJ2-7,CASNTRDTGPYEQYF,TGTGCCAGCAACACCCGGGACACCGGCCCCTACGAGCAGTACTTC
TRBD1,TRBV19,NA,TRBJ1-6,CASSVTGTAPDSPLHF,TGTGCCAGTAGTGTCACCGGGACAGCACCAGATTCACCCCTCCACTTT
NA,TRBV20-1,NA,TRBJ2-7,CSARNRGAMEQYF,TGCAGTGCTAGAAATCGGGGCGCGATGGAGCAGTACTTC
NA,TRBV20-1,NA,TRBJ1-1,CSASWGTMNTEAFF,TGCAGTGCTAGTTGGGGCACCATGAACACTGAAGCTTTCTTT
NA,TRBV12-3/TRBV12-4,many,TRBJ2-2,CASSSLSAGELFF,TGTGCCAGCAGTTCCTTATCCGCCGGGGAGCTGTTTTTT